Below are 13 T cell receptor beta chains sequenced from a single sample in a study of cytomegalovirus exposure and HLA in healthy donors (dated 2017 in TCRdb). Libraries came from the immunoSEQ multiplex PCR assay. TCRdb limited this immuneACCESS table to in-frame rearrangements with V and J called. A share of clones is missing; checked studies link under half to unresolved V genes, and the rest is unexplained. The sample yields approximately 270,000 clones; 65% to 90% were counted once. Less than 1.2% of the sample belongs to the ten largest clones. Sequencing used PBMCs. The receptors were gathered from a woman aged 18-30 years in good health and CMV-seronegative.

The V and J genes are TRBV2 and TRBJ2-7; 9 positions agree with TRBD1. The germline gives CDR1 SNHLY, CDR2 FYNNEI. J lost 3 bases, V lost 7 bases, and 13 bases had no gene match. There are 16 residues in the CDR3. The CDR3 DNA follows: TGTGCCAGCACCGAACCCCGACAGGGGGGAGACTACGAGCAGTACTTC. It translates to CASTEPRQGGDYEQYF.

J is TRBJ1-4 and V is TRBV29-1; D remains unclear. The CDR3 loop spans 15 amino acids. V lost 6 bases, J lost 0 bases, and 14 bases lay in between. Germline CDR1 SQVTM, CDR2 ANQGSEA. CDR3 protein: CSVRMFPATNEKLFF. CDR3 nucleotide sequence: TGCAGCGTCAGGATGTTTCCGGCAACTAATGAAAAACTGTTTTTT.

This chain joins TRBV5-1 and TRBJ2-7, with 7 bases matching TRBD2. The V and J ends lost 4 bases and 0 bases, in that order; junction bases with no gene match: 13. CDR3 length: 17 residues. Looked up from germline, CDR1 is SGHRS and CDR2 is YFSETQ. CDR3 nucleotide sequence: TGCGCCAGCAGCCCGGTTGGGCTAGCGGCTAGCTCCTACGAGCAGTACTTC. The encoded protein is CASSPVGLAASSYEQYF.

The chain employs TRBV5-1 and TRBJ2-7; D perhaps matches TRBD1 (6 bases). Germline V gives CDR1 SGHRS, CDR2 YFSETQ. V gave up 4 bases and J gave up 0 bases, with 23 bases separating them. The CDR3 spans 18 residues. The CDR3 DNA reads TGCGCCAGCAGCCTAACTGGGGGCGCGGCGGTCGCCTCCTACGAGCAGTACTTC. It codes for CASSLTGGAAVASYEQYF.

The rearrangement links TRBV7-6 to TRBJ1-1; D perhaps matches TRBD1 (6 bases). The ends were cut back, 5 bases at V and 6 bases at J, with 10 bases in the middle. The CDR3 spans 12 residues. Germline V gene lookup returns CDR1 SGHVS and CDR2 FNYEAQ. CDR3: CASSVQGPEAFF. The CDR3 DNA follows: TGTGCCAGCAGCGTACAGGGTCCTGAAGCTTTCTTT.

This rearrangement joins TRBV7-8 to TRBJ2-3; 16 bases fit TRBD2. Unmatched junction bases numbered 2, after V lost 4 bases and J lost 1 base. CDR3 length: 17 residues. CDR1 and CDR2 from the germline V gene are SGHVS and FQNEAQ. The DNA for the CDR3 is TGTGCCAGCAGCTGGGGACTAGCGGGAGGGGGCACAGATACGCAGTATTTT. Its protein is CASSWGLAGGGTDTQYF.

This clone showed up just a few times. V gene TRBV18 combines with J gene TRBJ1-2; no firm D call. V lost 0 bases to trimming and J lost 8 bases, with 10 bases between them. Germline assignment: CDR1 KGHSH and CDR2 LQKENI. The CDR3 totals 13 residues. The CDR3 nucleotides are TGTGCCAGCTCACCACCGTTGGCAACAGGCTACACCTTC. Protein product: CASSPPLATGYTF.

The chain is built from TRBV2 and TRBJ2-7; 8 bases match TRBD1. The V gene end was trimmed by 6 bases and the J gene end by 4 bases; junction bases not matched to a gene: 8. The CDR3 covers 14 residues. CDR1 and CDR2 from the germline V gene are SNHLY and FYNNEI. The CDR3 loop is CASSEQGGLYEQYF. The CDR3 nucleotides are TGTGCCAGCAGCGAACAGGGGGGACTTTACGAGCAGTACTTC.

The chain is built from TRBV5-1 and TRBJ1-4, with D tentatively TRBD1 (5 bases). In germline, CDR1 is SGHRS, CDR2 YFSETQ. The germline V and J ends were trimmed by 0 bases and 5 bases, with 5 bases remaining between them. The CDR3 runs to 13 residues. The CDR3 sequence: CASSLEGNEKLFF. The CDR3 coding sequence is TGCGCCAGCAGCTTGGAGGGGAATGAAAAACTGTTTTTT. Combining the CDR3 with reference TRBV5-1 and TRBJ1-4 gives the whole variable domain KAGVTQTPRYLIKTRGQQVTLSCSPISGHRSVSWYQQTPGQGLQFLFEYFSETQRNKGNFPGRFSGRQFSNSRSEMNVSTLELGDSALYLCASSLEGNEKLFFGSGTQLSVL.

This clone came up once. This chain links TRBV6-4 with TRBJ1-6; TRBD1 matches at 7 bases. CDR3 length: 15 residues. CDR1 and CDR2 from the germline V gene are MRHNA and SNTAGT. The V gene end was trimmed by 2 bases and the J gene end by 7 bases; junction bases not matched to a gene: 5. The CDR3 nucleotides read TGTGCCAGCAGTGACCGGGACAGCTTAAATTCACCCCTCCACTTT. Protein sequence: CASSDRDSLNSPLHF.

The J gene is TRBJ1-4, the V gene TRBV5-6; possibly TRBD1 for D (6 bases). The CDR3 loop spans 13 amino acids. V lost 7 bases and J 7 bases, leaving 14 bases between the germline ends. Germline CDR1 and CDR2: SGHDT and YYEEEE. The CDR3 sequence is CASSYRVGEKLFF. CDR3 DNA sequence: TGTGCCAGCTCGTACAGGGTTGGTGAAAAACTGTTTTTT.

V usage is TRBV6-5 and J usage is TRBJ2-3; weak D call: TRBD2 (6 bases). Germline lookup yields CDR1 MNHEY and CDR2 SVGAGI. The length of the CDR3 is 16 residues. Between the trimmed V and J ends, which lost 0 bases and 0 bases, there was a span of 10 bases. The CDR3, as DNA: TGTGCCAGCAGTTACTCTAGCGGATCTAGCACAGATACGCAGTATTTT. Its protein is CASSYSSGSSTDTQYF.

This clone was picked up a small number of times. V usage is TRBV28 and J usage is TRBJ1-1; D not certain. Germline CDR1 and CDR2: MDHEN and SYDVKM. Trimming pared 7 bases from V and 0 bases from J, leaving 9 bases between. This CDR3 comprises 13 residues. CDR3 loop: CASTVYMNTEAFF. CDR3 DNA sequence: TGTGCCAGCACTGTGTACATGAACACTGAAGCTTTCTTT.